This entry features one T cell receptor (beta chain) sequence. The sample originates from a study of Ad26.COV2.S vaccination and SARS-CoV-2 variants. Study-wide background: The donor participated in the COV1001 trial, in its Ad26.COV2.S arm. Intramuscular Ad26.COV2.S at 5x10^10 or 1x10^11 viral particles.

CDR3 length: 14 amino acids. Trimming cost V 3 bases and J 6 bases; bases outside gene matches: 8. The V gene's germline CDR1 is SGDLS and CDR2 YYNGEE. Treatment in this sample: 15 to 20 received Ad26.COV2.S at low or high dose, single or two shots; 5 received placebo; per-sample allocation not given. Day 63 after the first vaccine or placebo injection was the time point for sampling. Profiled with immunoSEQ multiplex PCR; TCRdb holds only in-frame clones, not every one. The sample lists 200,000 to 300,000 clones; 88% were seen once. The chain links TRBV9 to TRBJ1-2; TRBD1 matches at 7 bases. The sequenced sample was peripheral blood, obtained in a trial of Ad26.COV2.S vaccine versus placebo. This sequence was found in a person aged 18-60 years who received the Ad26.COV2.S COVID-19 vaccine or a placebo. As DNA, the CDR3 is TGTGCCAGCAGCGCCACTCCAGGGGGAAATGGCTACACCTTC. It encodes CASSATPGGNGYTF.